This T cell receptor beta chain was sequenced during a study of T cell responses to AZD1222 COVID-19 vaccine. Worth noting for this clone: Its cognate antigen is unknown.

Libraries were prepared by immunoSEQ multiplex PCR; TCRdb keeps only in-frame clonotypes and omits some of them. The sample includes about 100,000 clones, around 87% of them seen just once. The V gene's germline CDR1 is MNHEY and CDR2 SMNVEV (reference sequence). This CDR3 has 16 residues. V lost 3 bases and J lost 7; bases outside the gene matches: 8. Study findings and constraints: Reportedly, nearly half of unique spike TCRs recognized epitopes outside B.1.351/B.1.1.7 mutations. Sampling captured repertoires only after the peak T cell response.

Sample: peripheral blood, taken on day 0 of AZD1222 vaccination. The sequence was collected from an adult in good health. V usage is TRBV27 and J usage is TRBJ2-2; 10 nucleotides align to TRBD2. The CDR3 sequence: CASSFRTSGRGGELFF. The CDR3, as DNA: TGTGCCAGCAGTTTTCGGACTAGCGGCAGAGGCGGGGAGCTGTTTTTT.